This TCR beta chain appears in the sequencing data of a study of CD4 T cells in relation to SARS-CoV-2 and coronaviruses. Overall study: ViraFEST: approximately 10-day antigen culture of PBMCs, then TCR beta CDR3 sequencing.

CD4+ T cells from unexposed donors were obtained before the COVID-19 pandemic (2011-2018). CD4+ T cells were isolated from the cells after more than 8 days of culture. Within the sample, this clone is medium-sized. The antigen remains unidentified. Libraries were prepared by immunoSEQ multiplex PCR; TCRdb keeps only in-frame clonotypes and omits some of them. The data hold about 30,000 clones, with about 78% observed a single time. Broader study findings: Each donor contributed either pre-pandemic or post-infection samples, not both.

This CDR3 contains 16 residues. V lost 0 bases to trimming and J lost 4 bases, with 12 bases between them. CDR1 SGHVS and CDR2 FQNEAQ come from the germline V gene. This chain links TRBV7-8 with TRBJ2-2; possibly TRBD2 for D (5 bases). The sample was CD4+ T cells from PBMCs, cultured in vitro. The TCR sequence derives from a human donor in good health. CDR3 sequence: CASSLAVGGGTGELFF. In nucleotides, the CDR3 is TGTGCCAGCAGCTTAGCGGTAGGAGGCGGCACCGGGGAGCTGTTTTTT.